The following is a T cell receptor beta chain sequence with its context. The antigen remains unidentified. CDR1 is SGHTA, CDR2 FQGNSA, per germline. The ends were cut back, 5 bases at V and 0 bases at J, with 10 bases in the middle. The CDR3 is 14 residues long. The sample belongs to a study of T cell responses to AZD1222 COVID-19 vaccine. Whole-study results and caveats: Reports indicate that nearly half of spike-specific TCRs are directed at unmutated variant regions. Following two doses of AZD1222, Spike-specific TCR breadth and depth rose. The number of AZD1222 recipients seropositive at baseline was only five to seven.

Assay used: immunoSEQ multiplex PCR; TCRdb lists only in-frame clones, some missing. The sample has 140,000 or so clones; around 83% are singletons. The material was peripheral blood, obtained 28 days after the second AZD1222 dose. The clonotype originates from an adult who received the AZD1222 COVID-19 vaccine. This chain connects TRBV7-2 to TRBJ1-1; no clear D gene. As DNA, the CDR3 is TGTGCCAGCAGCCCCGGGCGGGTGAACACTGAAGCTTTCTTT. Amino acids: CASSPGRVNTEAFF.